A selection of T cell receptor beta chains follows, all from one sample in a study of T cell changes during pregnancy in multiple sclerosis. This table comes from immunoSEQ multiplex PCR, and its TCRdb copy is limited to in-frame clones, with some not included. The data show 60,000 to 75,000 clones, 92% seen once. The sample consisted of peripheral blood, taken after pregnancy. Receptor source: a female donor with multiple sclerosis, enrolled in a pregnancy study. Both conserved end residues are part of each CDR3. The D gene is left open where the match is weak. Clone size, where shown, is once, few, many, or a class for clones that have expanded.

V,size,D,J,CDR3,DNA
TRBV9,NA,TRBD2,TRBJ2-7,CASSVSSGSYEQYF,TGTGCCAGCAGCGTTTCTAGCGGGAGCTACGAGCAGTACTTC
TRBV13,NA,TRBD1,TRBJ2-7,CASSYGRGTGEQYF,TGTGCCAGCAGCTACGGCAGGGGGACGGGGGAGCAGTACTTC
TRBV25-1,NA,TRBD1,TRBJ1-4,CASSGGHEKLFF,TGTGCCTCCTCAGGGGGCCATGAAAAACTGTTTTTT
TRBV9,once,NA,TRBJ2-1,CASSPEGGLSYNEQFF,TGTGCCAGCAGCCCAGAGGGCGGGCTTTCCTACAATGAGCAGTTCTTC
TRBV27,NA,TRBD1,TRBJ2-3,CASRRTGTDTQYF,TGTGCCAGCAGACGGACAGGGACAGATACGCAGTATTTT
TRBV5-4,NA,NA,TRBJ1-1,CASSLWGPEGMNTEAFF,TGTGCCAGCAGTCTGTGGGGGCCCGAGGGAATGAACACTGAAGCTTTCTTT
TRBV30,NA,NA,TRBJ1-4,CAWSVTPGWDEKLFF,TGTGCCTGGAGTGTAACCCCAGGGTGGGATGAAAAACTGTTTTTT
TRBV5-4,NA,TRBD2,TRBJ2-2,CASSRGLAGGPVTGELFF,TGTGCCAGCAGCAGGGGACTAGCGGGAGGGCCCGTTACCGGGGAGCTGTTTTTT
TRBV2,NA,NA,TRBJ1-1,CASVGQGIGDTEAFF,TGTGCCAGCGTCGGGCAGGGGATAGGGGACACTGAAGCTTTCTTT
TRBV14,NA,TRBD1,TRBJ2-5,CASSQGNRGSWIETQYF,TGTGCCAGCAGCCAAGGGAACAGGGGATCGTGGATAGAGACCCAGTACTTC
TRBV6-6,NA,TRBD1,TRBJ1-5,CASIQGQGAWQPQHF,TGTGCCAGCATCCAGGGACAGGGGGCATGGCAGCCCCAGCATTTT
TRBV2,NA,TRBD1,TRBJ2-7,CASSSTGHEQYF,TGTGCCAGCAGTTCGACAGGGCACGAGCAGTACTTC
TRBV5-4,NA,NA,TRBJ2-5,CASSLTAMETQYF,TGTGCCAGCAGCTTGACCGCGATGGAGACCCAGTACTTC
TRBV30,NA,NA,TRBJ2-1,CAWSLTDYNEQFF,TGTGCCTGGAGTCTGACAGATTACAATGAGCAGTTCTTC
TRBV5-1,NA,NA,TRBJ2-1,CASSSTGTPRGNEQFF,TGCGCCAGCAGCTCCACCGGGACCCCGCGGGGCAATGAGCAGTTCTTC
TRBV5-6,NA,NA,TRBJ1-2,CASSLAGNYGYTF,TGTGCCAGCAGCTTGGCGGGAAACTATGGCTACACCTTC
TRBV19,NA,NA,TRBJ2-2,CASSPRFVLTGELFF,TGTGCCAGTAGTCCCCGGTTTGTGCTGACCGGGGAGCTGTTTTTT
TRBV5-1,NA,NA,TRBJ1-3,CASSLGGLNSGNTIYF,TGCGCCAGCAGCTTGGGGGGACTCAACTCTGGAAACACCATATATTTT
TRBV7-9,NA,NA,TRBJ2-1,CASTPQEFF,TGTGCCAGCACCCCACAGGAGTTCTTC
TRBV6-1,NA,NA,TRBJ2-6,CASSEWGAGANVLTF,TGTGCCAGCAGTGAGTGGGGCGCTGGGGCCAACGTCCTGACTTTC
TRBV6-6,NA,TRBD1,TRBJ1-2,CASRNQGAPANYGYTF,TGTGCCAGCAGGAACCAGGGGGCCCCCGCCAACTATGGCTACACCTTC
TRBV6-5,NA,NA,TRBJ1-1,CASSYSYRNTEAFF,TGTGCCAGCAGTTACTCTTATAGGAACACTGAAGCTTTCTTT
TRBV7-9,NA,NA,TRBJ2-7,CASSLEGVNYEQYF,TGTGCCAGCAGCTTAGAAGGGGTTAACTACGAGCAGTACTTC
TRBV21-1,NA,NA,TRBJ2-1,CASSKESGTHNEQFF,TGTGCCAGCAGCAAAGAAAGCGGGACCCACAATGAGCAGTTCTTC
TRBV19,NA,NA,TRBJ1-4,CASSDGWGDEKLFF,TGTGCCAGTAGTGACGGATGGGGGGATGAAAAACTGTTTTTT
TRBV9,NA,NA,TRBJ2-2,CASSVEIEVAGELFF,TGTGCCAGCAGCGTAGAAATAGAAGTAGCCGGGGAGCTGTTTTTT
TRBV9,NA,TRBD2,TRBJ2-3,CASSVGSSGVTDTQYF,TGTGCCAGCAGCGTAGGGTCTAGCGGAGTCACAGATACGCAGTATTTT
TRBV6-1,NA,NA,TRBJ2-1,CASRTRVDEQFF,TGTGCCAGCAGGACCAGGGTTGATGAGCAGTTCTTC
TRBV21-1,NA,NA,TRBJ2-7,CASSNKERTGGLYEQYF,TGTGCCAGCAGCAATAAGGAGCGGACAGGCGGCTTGTACGAGCAGTACTTC
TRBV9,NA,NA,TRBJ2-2,CASSDGSWRDYANTGELFF,TGTGCCAGCAGCGACGGAAGTTGGCGGGATTACGCGAACACCGGGGAGCTGTTTTTT
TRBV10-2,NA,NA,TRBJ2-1,CASSPPGSYNEQFF,TGCGCCAGCAGCCCCCCCGGGTCCTACAATGAGCAGTTCTTC
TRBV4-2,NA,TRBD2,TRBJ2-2,CASSQGLAGVGGELFF,TGTGCCAGCAGCCAAGGACTAGCGGGGGTAGGCGGGGAGCTGTTTTTT
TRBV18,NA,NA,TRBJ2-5,CASSTPVGTQYF,TGTGCCAGCTCAACCCCGGTCGGGACCCAGTACTTC
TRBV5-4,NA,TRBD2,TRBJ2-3,CASSQGGLAGTDTQYF,TGTGCCAGCAGCCAGGGGGGACTAGCGGGAACAGATACGCAGTATTTT
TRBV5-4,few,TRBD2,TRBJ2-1,CASSTTSGSFHNEQFF,TGTGCCAGCAGCACTACTAGCGGGAGCTTCCACAATGAGCAGTTCTTC
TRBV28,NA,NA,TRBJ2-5,CASSSPGGSIQETQYF,TGTGCCAGCAGTTCCCCCGGCGGGTCCATCCAAGAGACCCAGTACTTC
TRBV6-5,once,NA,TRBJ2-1,CASSHSSGVITNEQFF,TGTGCCAGCAGTCACTCGTCGGGGGTTATAACAAATGAGCAGTTCTTC
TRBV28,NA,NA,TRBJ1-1,CASRRAGEGAFF,TGTGCCAGCAGGAGGGCGGGGGAGGGAGCTTTCTTT
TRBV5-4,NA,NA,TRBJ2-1,CASSLVTGTYNEQFF,TGTGCCAGCAGCTTGGTGACGGGAACCTACAATGAGCAGTTCTTC
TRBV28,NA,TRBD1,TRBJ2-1,CASSFRRQGYNEQFF,TGTGCCAGCAGTTTTAGACGACAGGGCTACAATGAGCAGTTCTTC
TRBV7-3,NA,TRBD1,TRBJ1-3,CASSLGQANSGNTIYF,TGTGCCAGCAGCTTAGGACAGGCAAACTCTGGAAACACCATATATTTT
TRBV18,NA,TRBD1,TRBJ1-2,CASSPGQDNYGYTF,TGTGCCAGCTCGCCGGGACAGGACAACTATGGCTACACCTTC
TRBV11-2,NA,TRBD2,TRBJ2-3,CASSYSLAGDTDTQYF,TGTGCCAGCAGCTACTCACTAGCGGGAGATACAGATACGCAGTATTTT
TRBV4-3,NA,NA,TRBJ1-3,CASSQDLPAGNTIYF,TGCGCCAGCAGCCAAGATCTGCCAGCGGGAAACACCATATATTTT
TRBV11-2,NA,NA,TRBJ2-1,CASSLGQGLLNEQFF,TGTGCCAGCAGCTTAGGCCAGGGATTACTCAATGAGCAGTTCTTC
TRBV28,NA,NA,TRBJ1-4,CASSRRSEKLFF,TGTGCCAGCAGTAGGAGGTCTGAAAAACTGTTTTTT
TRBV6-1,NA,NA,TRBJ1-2,CASSLREDYGYTF,TGTGCCAGCAGTCTTCGGGAGGACTATGGCTACACCTTC
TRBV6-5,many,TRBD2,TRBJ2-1,CASSSGLVAPNEQFF,TGTGCCAGCAGTTCCGGACTAGTGGCTCCAAATGAGCAGTTCTTC
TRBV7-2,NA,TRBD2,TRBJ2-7,CASSSRVSGSLYEQYF,TGTGCCAGCAGCTCGAGGGTTAGCGGGAGTCTATACGAGCAGTACTTC
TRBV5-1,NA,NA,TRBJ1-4,CASSLDSTNEKLFF,TGCGCCAGCAGCTTGGACTCAACTAATGAAAAACTGTTTTTT
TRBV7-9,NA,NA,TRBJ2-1,CASSLMRGGNEQFF,TGTGCCAGCAGCTTAATGCGAGGGGGCAATGAGCAGTTCTTC